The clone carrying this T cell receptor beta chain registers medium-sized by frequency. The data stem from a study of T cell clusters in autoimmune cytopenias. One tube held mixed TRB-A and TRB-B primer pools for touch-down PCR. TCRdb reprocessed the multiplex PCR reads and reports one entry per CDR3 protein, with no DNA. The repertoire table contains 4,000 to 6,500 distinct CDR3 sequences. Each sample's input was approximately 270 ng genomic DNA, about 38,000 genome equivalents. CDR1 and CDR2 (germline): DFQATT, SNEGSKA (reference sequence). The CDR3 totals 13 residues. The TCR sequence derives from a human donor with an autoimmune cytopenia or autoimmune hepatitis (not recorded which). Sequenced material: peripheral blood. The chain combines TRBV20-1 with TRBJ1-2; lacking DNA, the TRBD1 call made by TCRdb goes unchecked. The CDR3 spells CSARDRVSYGYTF.